This is a list of T cell receptor beta chains from one sample in a study of blood T cell repertoires in COVID-19. The protocol was immunoSEQ multiplex PCR, while the TCRdb copy is restricted to in-frame clones and leaves out a portion. The sample has about 44,000 clones; over 70% are singletons. The sample consisted of peripheral blood. The receptors were gathered from a woman in her thirties or forties with acute or convalescent COVID-19. The CDR3 runs from the conserved cysteine through the conserved F or W. D genes are given only for firm matches. Size values are once, few and many counts, or a class for expanded clones, and some rows have none.

j_call v_call clone_size d_call cdr3_aa cdr3_nt
TRBJ1-2 TRBV6-5 once . CASRQPGGNYGYTF TGTGCCAGCAGGCAGCCCGGGGGAAACTATGGCTACACCTTC
TRBJ1-1 TRBV7-9 . TRBD1 CASSLKGGIAEAFF TGTGCCAGCAGCTTAAAAGGGGGCATCGCTGAAGCTTTCTTT
TRBJ2-7 TRBV7-2 . . CASRETPTYEQYF TGTGCCAGCAGGGAGACTCCCACCTACGAGCAGTACTTC
TRBJ2-5 TRBV2 . . CASSGGGTRETQYF TGTGCCAGCAGTGGGGGTGGGACAAGGGAGACCCAGTACTTC
TRBJ2-3 TRBV7-9 . TRBD2 CASRPSGRVTDTQYF TGTGCCAGCAGACCTAGCGGGAGGGTTACAGATACGCAGTATTTT
TRBJ2-1 TRBV19 . . CASSIFGFRSYNEQFF TGTGCCAGTAGTATATTCGGGTTTCGCTCCTACAATGAGCAGTTCTTC
TRBJ2-7 TRBV2 once . CASSTAQSGQYF TGTGCCAGCAGTACAGCCCAGTCAGGGCAGTACTTC
TRBJ1-2 TRBV7-9 once TRBD1 CAGDTGAMDGYTF TGTGCCGGAGATACAGGGGCGATGGATGGCTACACCTTC
TRBJ2-1 TRBV27 . . CASSFIFIHQGSSYNEQFF TGTGCCAGCAGTTTCATATTTATCCATCAGGGAAGCTCCTACAATGAGCAGTTCTTC
TRBJ2-7 TRBV7-2 . TRBD1 CASSSSGTGVHEQYF TGTGCCAGCAGCTCGTCAGGGACAGGGGTCCACGAGCAGTACTTC
TRBJ2-3 TRBV7-8 . . CASSSSGGKLLDTQYF TGTGCCAGCAGCTCCTCGGGGGGCAAGTTGTTAGATACGCAGTATTTT
TRBJ1-1 TRBV19 . TRBD1 CASTPDRGSEAFF TGTGCCAGTACTCCGGACAGGGGAAGTGAAGCTTTCTTT
TRBJ2-5 TRBV5-1 . . CASSSGEGVSLYQETQYF TGCGCCAGCAGCTCAGGGGAAGGGGTCAGCTTGTACCAAGAGACCCAATACTTC
TRBJ2-3 TRBV6-4 few TRBD2 CASSDSGTSGGGSDTQYF TGTGCCAGCAGTGACTCCGGGACTAGCGGGGGGGGCTCAGATACGCAGTATTTT
TRBJ1-4 TRBV27 once TRBD1 CASSRQGGGEKLFF TGTGCCAGCAGTCGACAGGGGGGGGGTGAAAAACTGTTTTTT
TRBJ1-5 TRBV5-8 . . CASSQRQGTLQPQHF TGTGCCAGCAGCCAAAGGCAGGGTACTCTTCAGCCCCAGCATTTT
TRBJ1-2 TRBV28 . . CASSLPSGVSGYTF TGTGCCAGCAGTTTGCCCTCGGGGGTCAGTGGCTACACCTTC
TRBJ2-7 TRBV6-5 . . CASSHPDEQYF TGTGCCAGCAGTCACCCGGACGAGCAGTACTTC
TRBJ1-1 TRBV30 . . CAWSGWQGSSTEAFF TGTGCCTGGAGCGGGTGGCAGGGATCCTCCACTGAAGCTTTCTTT
TRBJ2-7 TRBV29-1 . . CSVEDRPYEQYF TGCAGCGTTGAAGACAGGCCCTACGAGCAGTACTTC
TRBJ1-1 TRBV7-9 . . CASSPFTGMGNAEAFF TGTGCCAGCAGCCCTTTTACAGGGATGGGTAACGCTGAAGCTTTCTTT
TRBJ2-1 TRBV30 . TRBD2 CAWSTGGAGSDEQFF TGTGCCTGGAGTACCGGGGGGGCCGGTAGCGATGAGCAGTTCTTC
TRBJ1-6 TRBV6-5 . TRBD1 CASSYLDRGRDSPLHF TGTGCCAGCAGTTACTTGGACAGGGGGCGTGATTCACCCCTCCACTTT
TRBJ1-2 TRBV7-2 . . CASSQSGTSPAANYGYTF TGTGCCAGCAGCCAATCCGGGACATCCCCCGCAGCTAACTATGGCTACACCTTC
TRBJ2-3 TRBV19 . TRBD1 CASSPATGTGVDTQYF TGTGCCAGTAGCCCAGCCACCGGGACAGGGGTAGATACGCAGTATTTT
TRBJ1-5 TRBV6-2/TRBV6-3 . . CASSYFQGLHQPQHF TGTGCCAGCAGTTACTTCCAGGGGCTACATCAGCCCCAGCATTTT
TRBJ1-1 TRBV6-2/TRBV6-3 once . CASSYPGQEAFF TGTGCCAGCAGTTATCCGGGACAAGAAGCTTTCTTT
TRBJ2-5 TRBV28 . TRBD2 CASSSQTSGGIFETQYF TGTGCCAGCAGTTCCCAGACTAGCGGGGGGATTTTTGAGACCCAGTACTTC
TRBJ2-1 TRBV3-1/TRBV3-2 once TRBD2 CASSGGLAGFSYNEQFF TGTGCCAGCAGCGGGGGACTAGCGGGGTTCTCCTACAATGAGCAGTTCTTC
TRBJ1-2 TRBV4-2 . . CASSQEITWEGYTF TGTGCCAGCAGCCAAGAGATAACCTGGGAGGGCTACACCTTC
TRBJ1-2 TRBV2 . . CASSPTRGAGYGYTF TGTGCCAGCAGTCCCACTCGGGGGGCTGGCTATGGCTACACCTTC
TRBJ1-2 TRBV20-1 . . CSAGGTYGYTF TGCAGTGCTGGGGGGACTTATGGCTACACCTTC
TRBJ1-2 TRBV30 few . CAWSLGRDYGYTF TGTGCCTGGAGTCTAGGGAGAGACTATGGCTACACCTTC
TRBJ2-3 TRBV2 . TRBD1 CASSTTGGGTDTQYF TGTGCCAGCAGTACGACAGGGGGCGGCACAGATACGCAGTATTTT
TRBJ2-5 TRBV27 . TRBD2 CASSCFVWTSGGETQYF TGTGCCAGCAGTTGTTTTGTTTGGACTAGCGGGGGGGAGACCCAGTACTTC
TRBJ1-3 TRBV16 . . CASSPAPREYGNTIYF TGTGCCAGCAGCCCCGCTCCCAGGGAATATGGAAACACCATATATTTT
TRBJ2-7 TRBV28 once . CASSFGAGDRPSYEQYF TGTGCCAGCAGTTTTGGGGCAGGAGACAGGCCTTCCTACGAGCAGTACTTC
TRBJ2-3 TRBV3-1/TRBV3-2 . . CASSQSGTQYF TGTGCCAGCAGCCAGAGTGGTACGCAGTATTTT
TRBJ1-6 TRBV20-1 . . CSASTEIDNSPLHF TGCAGTGCTAGTACGGAGATTGATAATTCACCCCTCCACTTT
TRBJ2-5 TRBV28 . TRBD2 CASSSGTSGSWQETQYF TGTGCCAGCAGTTCCGGGACTAGCGGGAGTTGGCAAGAGACCCAGTACTTC
TRBJ2-7 TRBV10-3 . . CAISEGDRRATYEQYF TGTGCCATCAGTGAGGGGGATCGGCGGGCTACCTACGAGCAGTACTTC
TRBJ2-1 TRBV9 . . CASSVLPSYNEQFF TGTGCCAGCAGCGTGCTACCTTCCTACAATGAGCAGTTCTTC
TRBJ1-1 TRBV30 . . CAWSKDSLNTEAFF TGTGCCTGGAGTAAGGACAGTCTGAACACTGAAGCTTTCTTT
TRBJ1-2 TRBV28 . TRBD1 CASSQDRSYGYTF TGTGCCAGCAGCCAGGACAGGTCCTATGGCTACACCTTC
TRBJ2-1 TRBV3-1/TRBV3-2 . . CASSPPSGLGGGDEQFF TGTGCCAGCAGCCCTCCTTCGGGGCTAGGCGGAGGGGATGAGCAGTTCTTC
TRBJ1-5 TRBV5-4 . TRBD1 CASSSQQGINQPQHF TGTGCCAGCAGCTCCCAACAGGGGATCAATCAGCCCCAGCATTTT
TRBJ1-1 TRBV11-3 . . CASSPRGNTEAFF TGTGCCAGCAGCCCCCGGGGGAACACTGAAGCTTTCTTT
TRBJ1-1 TRBV6-5 . TRBD1 CASSPNRGLNTEAFF TGTGCCAGCAGTCCAAACAGGGGGCTGAACACTGAAGCTTTCTTT
TRBJ2-3 TRBV5-1 . . CASAASRRAEDTQYF TGCGCCAGCGCCGCCAGCAGGAGGGCCGAGGATACGCAGTATTTT
TRBJ1-1 TRBV28 few . CASSPGSTEAFF TGTGCCAGCAGCCCGGGGTCCACTGAAGCTTTCTTT
TRBJ1-1 TRBV19 . TRBD1 CASSATGVWTEAFF TGTGCCAGTAGTGCCACAGGGGTTTGGACTGAAGCTTTCTTT
TRBJ1-3 TRBV5-1 . TRBD1 CASSYDRAGNTIYF TGCGCCAGCAGCTATGACAGGGCTGGAAACACCATATATTTT
TRBJ2-5 TRBV5-4 . . CASSLVGGQETQYF TGTGCCAGCAGCTTGGTAGGGGGCCAAGAGACCCAGTACTTC
TRBJ1-1 TRBV11-3 . . CASSRLSNTEAFF TGTGCCAGCAGCCGCCTTAGTAACACTGAAGCTTTCTTT